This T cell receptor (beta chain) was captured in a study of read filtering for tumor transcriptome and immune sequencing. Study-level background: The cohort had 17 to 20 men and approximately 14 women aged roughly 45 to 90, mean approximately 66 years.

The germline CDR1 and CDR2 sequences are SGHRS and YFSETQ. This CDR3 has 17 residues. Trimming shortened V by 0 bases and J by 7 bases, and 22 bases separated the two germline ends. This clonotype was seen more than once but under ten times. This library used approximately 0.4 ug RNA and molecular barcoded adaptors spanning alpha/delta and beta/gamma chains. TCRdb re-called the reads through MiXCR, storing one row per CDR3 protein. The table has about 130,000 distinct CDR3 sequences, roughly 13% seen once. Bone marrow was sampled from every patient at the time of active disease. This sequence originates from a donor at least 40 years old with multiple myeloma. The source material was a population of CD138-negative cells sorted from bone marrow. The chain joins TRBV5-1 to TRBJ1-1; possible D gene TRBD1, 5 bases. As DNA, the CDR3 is TGCGCCAGCAGCTTGGGGTTAGGGACCCCGGGTTTTGATGAAGCTTTCTTT. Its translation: CASSLGLGTPGFDEAFF.